These T cell receptor beta chains were read from a single sample in a study of cytomegalovirus exposure and HLA in healthy donors. TCRdb's copy holds only in-frame clones and misses some; the assay was immunoSEQ multiplex PCR. The table records fewer than 200,000 clones, roughly 79% of them present only once. Sample: PBMCs. All receptors derive from a man in his forties in good health and CMV-seropositive. Each CDR3 is given with its conserved first and last residue. A D gene is named only where the DNA matches it firmly. Only part of the rows carry a size: once, few, many, or a class if the clone is expanded.

j_call clone_size d_call v_call cdr3_nt cdr3_aa
TRBJ1-2 . TRBD1 TRBV18 TGTGCCAGCTCACCCACAGGGGACTATGGCTACACCTTC CASSPTGDYGYTF
TRBJ2-7 . TRBD1 TRBV11-1 TGTGCCAGCAGCTTAATCACAGGGGGCGTAACTGACGACGAGCAGTACTTC CASSLITGGVTDDEQYF
TRBJ1-2 . TRBD1 TRBV11-3 TGTGCCAGCAGCTTAGAGGGAGGGACAGGCTATGGCTACACCTTC CASSLEGGTGYGYTF
TRBJ2-4 few TRBD1 TRBV15 TGTGCCACCGGACAGGGGGGAAACATTCAGTACTTC CATGQGGNIQYF
TRBJ2-7 . . TRBV4-2 TGTGCCAGCAGCCTGTCGACTGGAAAATTTAGCTCCTACGAGCAGTACTTC CASSLSTGKFSSYEQYF
TRBJ2-5 . TRBD2 TRBV5-1 TGCGCCAGCAGCCTACGGGAAGCGGGAGGGCCGGGAGAGACCCAGTACTTC CASSLREAGGPGETQYF
TRBJ2-5 few TRBD2 TRBV6-1 TGTGCCAGCAGTCCTAGCGGGAGTGTGGGGACCCAGTACTTC CASSPSGSVGTQYF
TRBJ2-1 . . TRBV19 TGTGCCAGTAGTATACAGGGCGGGGGCCATGAGCAGTTCTTC CASSIQGGGHEQFF
TRBJ2-2 . TRBD2 TRBV30 TGTGCCTGGAGAAAGGGGATAGCGGGAGCTGGGGACGGGGAGCTGTTTTTT CAWRKGIAGAGDGELFF
TRBJ2-7 few TRBD1 TRBV19 TGTGCCAGTAGTATCCAGGACAGGCGATACGAGCAGTACTTC CASSIQDRRYEQYF
TRBJ1-1 few . TRBV18 TGTGCCAGCTCACTGACCGCGGAGCCTCAGATCACTGAAGCTTTCTTT CASSLTAEPQITEAFF
TRBJ2-1 once TRBD2 TRBV5-1 TGCGCCAGCAGCGCCACTCTAGCGGGAGGGCCTGGCGATGAGCAGTTCTTC CASSATLAGGPGDEQFF
TRBJ2-1 . . TRBV7-9 TGTGCCAGCAGCTTAGACAGGGCTCACAATGAGCAGTTCTTC CASSLDRAHNEQFF
TRBJ2-7 . TRBD1 TRBV5-1 TGCGCCAGCTTCCCCGGGACAGAGACCTACGAGCAGTACTTC CASFPGTETYEQYF
TRBJ1-2 once . TRBV15 TGTGCCACCAGCAGATCAAGCGGGACTCTAGGGTATGGCTACACCTTC CATSRSSGTLGYGYTF
TRBJ2-7 . . TRBV9 TGTGCCAGCAGCGTAGAGGCTAGCAGGAACTACGAGCAGTACTTC CASSVEASRNYEQYF
TRBJ2-3 . TRBD2 TRBV2 TGTGCCAGCACCGTGCGGGAGGGCCTGAGGTCTTCCGCAGATACGCAGTATTTT CASTVREGLRSSADTQYF
TRBJ2-5 . TRBD1 TRBV2 TGTGCCAGCACCCAGGACAGGGTGCAGACCCAGTACTTC CASTQDRVQTQYF
TRBJ2-3 few TRBD2 TRBV29-1 TGCAGCGTTTGGACTAGCGGGAGTACGCAGTATTTT CSVWTSGSTQYF
TRBJ2-3 . TRBD1 TRBV2 TGTGCCAGCAGTGACAGGACAGGGACAGATACGCAGTATTTT CASSDRTGTDTQYF
TRBJ2-3 . TRBD2 TRBV5-1 TGCGCCAGCGGCACGGGACTAGCGGCCAGCACAGATACGCAGTATTTT CASGTGLAASTDTQYF
TRBJ2-2 few TRBD1 TRBV7-3 TGTGCCAGCAGCCCCGGACAGGGGAACACCGGGGAGCTGTTTTTT CASSPGQGNTGELFF
TRBJ2-1 . TRBD2 TRBV5-4 TGTGCCAGCAGCCCCCTTACTAGCGCCAATGAGCAGTTCTTC CASSPLTSANEQFF
TRBJ1-5 few . TRBV9 TGTGCCAGCAGCGCGGGTGAGGACAATCAGCCCCAGCATTTT CASSAGEDNQPQHF
TRBJ2-3 once . TRBV7-3 TGTGCCAGCAGCTTAGATAGAGATACGCAGTATTTT CASSLDRDTQYF
TRBJ2-7 . . TRBV19 TGTGCCAGTAGTATAACGTCTATTGGGACTGCCGAGCAGTACTTC CASSITSIGTAEQYF
TRBJ2-3 . . TRBV9 TGTGCCAGCAGCGTAGATGTCGGGGGGCAGGATACGCAGTATTTT CASSVDVGGQDTQYF
TRBJ2-7 . TRBD2 TRBV6-6 TGTGCCAGCACCTCCTCGGGGGGGTCCCACGAGCAGTACTTC CASTSSGGSHEQYF
TRBJ1-2 once TRBD1 TRBV7-9 TGTGCCAGCAGCCTCAGTGGACAGGGGTTCGATGGCTACACCTTC CASSLSGQGFDGYTF
TRBJ2-7 . . TRBV5-4 TGTGCCAGCAGCTCGGGACTCGGGACCTACGAGCAGTACTTC CASSSGLGTYEQYF
TRBJ1-5 . . TRBV2 TGTGCCAGCAGTGAAAGGGGAAACCAGCCCCAGCATTTT CASSERGNQPQHF
TRBJ1-2 few . TRBV18 TGTGCCAGCTCACCAGGCAGTCGGGAGGACTATGGCTACACCTTC CASSPGSREDYGYTF
TRBJ2-7 . TRBD2 TRBV2 TGTGCCAGCAGGGCCGGGACTAGCGGGAGTCCCGAGCAGTACTTC CASRAGTSGSPEQYF
TRBJ2-7 . TRBD2 TRBV7-8 TGTGCCAGCAGCTTAGAGGGACCCGGGACTATCTTCTACGAGCAGTACTTC CASSLEGPGTIFYEQYF
TRBJ2-7 . . TRBV5-1 TGCGCCAGCAGCTCGGCCGGGGAAGTCAACGAGCAGTACTTC CASSSAGEVNEQYF
TRBJ2-3 . . TRBV4-1 TGCGCCAGCAGCCTCTCGTGGCGGGCACGTGGCACAGATACGCAGTATTTT CASSLSWRARGTDTQYF
TRBJ1-4 . TRBD1 TRBV28 TGTGCCAGCAGTTTAGGGGACAGCCCCATCGAAAAACTGTTTTTT CASSLGDSPIEKLFF
TRBJ2-7 . . TRBV11-2 TGTGCCAGCAGCGTCCCCGGAGGTAGGGCCCTGGGGCAGTACTTC CASSVPGGRALGQYF
TRBJ2-5 . TRBD1 TRBV12-5 TGTGCTAGTGGACCCCCCTTGGGACAGGGTGGACAAGAGACCCAGTACTTC CASGPPLGQGGQETQYF
TRBJ2-7 . TRBD1 TRBV15 TGTGCCACCAGCAGAGTACAGGGGGCAACCTACGAGCAGTACTTC CATSRVQGATYEQYF
TRBJ1-5 . . TRBV7-9 TGTGCCAGCAGAGACGAGGGGGGCAATCAGCCCCAGCATTTT CASRDEGGNQPQHF
TRBJ1-2 . . TRBV4-2 TGTGCCAGCAGCCAAGATAGTGGTGATGGCTACACCTTC CASSQDSGDGYTF
TRBJ2-3 . TRBD2 TRBV27 TGTGCCAGCAGCTCACTAGCGTCCTTAAGCACAGATACGCAGTATTTT CASSSLASLSTDTQYF
TRBJ1-2 few . TRBV6-1 TGTGCCAGCAGTGAAGCGCTTCAAGGGAGAAAGGGCTATGGCTACACCTTC CASSEALQGRKGYGYTF
TRBJ1-1 . . TRBV7-9 TGTGCCAGCAGCGCGCAGACAGCCTCGAACACTGAAGCTTTCTTT CASSAQTASNTEAFF
TRBJ2-7 . TRBD1 TRBV11-3 TGTGCCAGCTTAGGGACAGGGTCCGAGCAGTACTTC CASLGTGSEQYF
TRBJ2-1 . TRBD2 TRBV5-1 TGCGCCAGCCGCTTGGATCCAGCGGGAGAACACAATGAGCAGTTCTTC CASRLDPAGEHNEQFF